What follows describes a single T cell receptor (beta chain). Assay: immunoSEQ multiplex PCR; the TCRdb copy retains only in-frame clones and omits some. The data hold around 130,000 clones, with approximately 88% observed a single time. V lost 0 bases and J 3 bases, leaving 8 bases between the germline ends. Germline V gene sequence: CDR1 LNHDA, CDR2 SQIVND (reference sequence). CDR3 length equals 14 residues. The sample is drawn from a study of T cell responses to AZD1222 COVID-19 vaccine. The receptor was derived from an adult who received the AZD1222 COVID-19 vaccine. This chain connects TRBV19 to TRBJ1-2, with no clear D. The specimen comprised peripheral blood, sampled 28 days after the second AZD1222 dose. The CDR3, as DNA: TGTGCCAGTAGTATAGACAGCTACTACTATGGCTACACCTTC. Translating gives CASSIDSYYYGYTF. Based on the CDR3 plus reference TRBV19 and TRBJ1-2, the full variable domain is DGGITQSPKYLFRKEGQNVTLSCEQNLNHDAMYWYRQDPGQGLRLIYYSQIVNDFQKGDIAEGYSVSREKKESFPLTVTSAQKNPTAFYLCASSIDSYYYGYTFGSGTRLTVV.